This paragraph reports one TCR beta chain. Its antigen is still unknown. The primer mix had 60 Vbeta and 13 Jbeta primers. Original processing notes: Approximately 78 million unique TCR beta chains, some 9.9 million of them shared, were counted by a later analysis. Using immunoSEQ multiplex PCR, the repertoire was profiled, and TCRdb retains in-frame clones only, with some absent. V, J and clone size derive from that table, while D and trimming were established from the DNA sequence. This sample has under 150,000 clones, with roughly 80% found just once. V lost 6 bases and J lost 2; bases outside the gene matches: 7. Germline V lookup: CDR1 MDHEN, CDR2 SYDVKM. The CDR3 consists of 14 residues. The entry originates in a study of cytomegalovirus exposure and HLA in healthy donors. Findings of the study overall: Testing in vitro showed a few CMV-associated chains specific for CMV antigens. Across donors, sequencing depth was assumed by presence/absence analyses to be roughly uniform.

V is TRBV28 and J is TRBJ2-7; 7 bases are shared with TRBD1. The specimen sequenced was PBMCs. The clonotype was recovered from a woman aged 25 to 39 in good health and CMV-seropositive. CDR3: CASRQPGQTYEQYF. The CDR3 nucleotides are TGTGCCAGCAGACAGCCGGGACAGACCTACGAGCAGTACTTC.